These 31 T cell receptor beta chains were all obtained from the same sample, sequenced in a study of preoperative IRX-2 immunotherapy in early breast cancer. Only in-frame clones appear in the TCRdb table, and some are missing; sequencing was by immunoSEQ multiplex PCR. The repertoire has approximately 11,000 clones, approximately 79% of them found once; the top ten carry about 6%. Noted treatment: preoperative locoregional IRX-2 cytokine immunotherapy. Sequencing used lymph node tissue, obtained before IRX-2 immunotherapy. These receptors all come from a human donor with breast cancer.

The J gene is TRBJ2-1, the V gene TRBV6-8, with 14 bases identical to TRBD2. The junction had 11 bases not matched to a gene; V was cut back by 2 bases and J by 8 bases. The CDR3 has 18 amino acids. Germline-derived CDR1 and CDR2 are MNHGY and SAAAGT. The chain's CDR3 is CASSYNRLAGGPGDEQFF. The CDR3 nucleotides are TGTGCCAGCAGTTACAATCGACTAGCGGGAGGGCCTGGGGATGAGCAGTTCTTC.

V is TRBV11-3 and J is TRBJ2-2, with 10 bases aligning to TRBD1. The CDR3 loop spans 15 amino acids. J lost 7 bases, V lost 5 bases, and 7 bases had no gene match. Germline V gives CDR1 SGHNT, CDR2 YENEEA. CDR3 nucleotides: TGTGCCAGCAGCCCCGGGACAGGGGAAGTCGGGGAGCTGTTTTTT. It yields the protein CASSPGTGEVGELFF. Full variable domain (missing parts from reference TRBV11-3 and TRBJ2-2): EAGVVQSPRYKIIEKKQPVAFWCNPISGHNTLYWYLQNLGQGPELLIRYENEEAVDDSQLPKDRFSAERLKGVDSTLKIQPAELGDSAVYLCASSPGTGEVGELFFGEGSRLTVL.

The chain has TRBV6-8 and TRBJ2-5; perhaps D is TRBD1 or TRBD2 (7 bases each). The CDR3 has 15 amino acids. CDR1 MNHGY and CDR2 SAAAGT come from the germline V gene. Deletions cut 4 bases from V and 4 bases from J, with 16 bases between. CDR3 sequence reads: CASSLAGGERETQYF. The CDR3 DNA sequence: TGTGCCAGCAGTTTGGCAGGGGGGGAAAGAGAGACCCAGTACTTC.

The genes are TRBV28 and TRBJ1-2; the match to TRBD1 covers 9 bases. Trimming cost V 11 bases and J 8 bases; bases outside gene matches: 9. CDR3 length equals 12 residues. Germline CDR1 is MDHEN and CDR2 is SYDVKM. The CDR3 DNA reads as TGTGCCTCCCAACAGGGGGCGCGAGGCTACACCTTC. Translated, it gives CASQQGARGYTF.

This chain uses TRBV19 with TRBJ2-1; 8 nucleotides align to TRBD2. V shed 6 bases, J shed 5 bases, and the junction held 9 bases outside the gene matches. The CDR3 contains 15 residues. Germline CDR1 LNHDA, CDR2 SQIVND (reference sequence). The DNA of the CDR3 is TGTGCCAGTAGGCCGGCCGGTAGCGGGAACAATGAGCAGTTCTTC. This encodes CASRPAGSGNNEQFF.

The V gene is TRBV29-1, the J gene TRBJ1-3; D remains unclear. The V end was cut by 6 bases, the J end by 2 bases, with 17 bases between. Per the germline V gene, CDR1 is SQVTM and CDR2 is ANQGSEA. The CDR3 consists of 15 residues. This CDR3 is CSVSFGLRTGNTIYF. The CDR3 nucleotides read TGCAGCGTCTCTTTTGGGTTGAGGACTGGAAACACCATATATTTT.

The gene calls are TRBV28 and TRBJ1-5, with 7 bases aligning to TRBD1. Trimming took 7 bases from V and 0 from J; bases not matched to a gene: 15. Germline V gene data show CDR1 as MDHEN and CDR2 as SYDVKM. CDR3 length: 18 residues. The CDR3 here is CASTAPGQQVYSNQPQHF. The CDR3 coding sequence is TGTGCCAGCACTGCGCCGGGACAGCAAGTTTATAGCAATCAGCCCCAGCATTTT.

The chain has TRBV19 and TRBJ2-2; D gene ambiguous. Trimming cost V 0 bases and J 5 bases, with 4 bases left between them. The CDR3 contains 13 residues. Germline loops: CDR1 LNHDA, CDR2 SQIVND (reference sequence). CDR3 coding DNA: TGTGCCAGTAGTATAGATGCGACCGGGGAGCTGTTTTTT. This sequence encodes CASSIDATGELFF.

This clone showed up just a few times. DNA of the CDR3: TGTGCCAGCAGTTACTCGGAACAGCGCAATGAGCAGTTCTTC. Encoded protein: CASSYSEQRNEQFF. The V call is TRBV6-8, the J call TRBJ2-1, with unresolved D. Trimming took 0 bases from V and 6 from J, leaving 9 bases between them. The CDR3 loop spans 14 amino acids. CDR1 and CDR2 from the germline V gene are MNHGY and SAAAGT.

This clone has a single count. The rearrangement uses TRBV6-8 and TRBJ1-1, with a tentative D call TRBD1 (5 bases). Germline CDR1 and CDR2: MNHGY and SAAAGT. V gave up 5 bases and J gave up 10 bases, with 20 bases separating them. The length of the CDR3 is 14 residues. Here the CDR3 reads CASSDGGVGTRAFF. Written as DNA, the CDR3 is TGTGCCAGCAGTGATGGAGGAGTGGGGACTCGAGCTTTCTTT.

The genes are TRBV11-3 and TRBJ2-2, with D possibly matching TRBD1 (6 bases). This CDR3 is built from 15 residues. Germline-derived CDR1 and CDR2 are SGHNT and YENEEA. Trimming cost V 4 bases and J 1 base, with 10 bases left between them. The CDR3 coding sequence is TGTGCCAGCAGCTCCGGGACACTGAACACCGGGGAGCTGTTTTTT. Amino acid sequence: CASSSGTLNTGELFF.

CDR3 amino acids: CASIQRGQGRTDTQYF. The CDR3 nucleotides read TGTGCCAGCATTCAGCGGGGACAGGGGAGGACAGATACGCAGTATTTT. The genes are TRBV6-8 and TRBJ2-3; TRBD1 matches at 10 bases. CDR1 MNHGY and CDR2 SAAAGT come from the germline V gene. Trimming took 7 bases from V and 3 from J; bases not matched to a gene: 10. The CDR3 loop spans 16 amino acids.

This chain links TRBV5-1 with TRBJ2-7; either TRBD1 or TRBD2 may supply D (5 bases each). Germline CDR1 is SGHRS and CDR2 is YFSETQ. The CDR3 extends over 15 amino acids. V shed 0 bases and J shed 1 base, with 11 bases lying between them. The CDR3 DNA sequence: TGCGCCAGCAGCTTGGGGGGGTCACTATCCTACGAGCAGTACTTC. This codes for CASSLGGSLSYEQYF.

There are a few counts of this clone. The chain couples TRBV23-1 to TRBJ2-7; 10 positions match TRBD1. TRBV23-1 belongs to the ORF category, with a function that is uncertain. The CDR3 loop spans 15 amino acids. Trimming cost V 2 bases and J 5 bases; bases outside gene matches: 6. CDR3 amino acids: CASSQDRTGGDEQYF. The CDR3 DNA sequence: TGCGCCAGCAGTCAAGATAGGACAGGGGGAGACGAGCAGTACTTC.

This sequence joins TRBV19 and TRBJ2-1; 8 nucleotides match TRBD2. The CDR3 sequence is 13 residues long. Germline CDR1 is LNHDA and CDR2 is SQIVND (reference sequence). After removal of 7 bases from V and 8 bases from J, the junction contained 7 bases not matched to a gene. The CDR3 here is CASKQGGRYEQFF. The DNA of the CDR3 is TGTGCCAGTAAGCAAGGCGGGAGGTATGAGCAGTTCTTC.

The J gene is TRBJ2-5, the V gene TRBV11-3, with D uncertain. The V end was cut by 0 bases, the J end by 5 bases, with 13 bases between. The germline gives CDR1 SGHNT, CDR2 YENEEA. This CDR3 is built from 15 residues. The CDR3 loop reads CASSLEGSPQETQYF. CDR3 bases: TGTGCCAGCAGCTTAGAAGGGTCCCCCCAGGAGACCCAGTACTTC.

This CDR3 is CASSYGGQFGAEAFF. The CDR3 nucleotides read TGTGCCAGCAGTTACGGGGGACAGTTCGGGGCTGAAGCTTTCTTT. The J gene is TRBJ1-1, the V gene TRBV6-4, with TRBD1 matching 7 bases. Trimming removed 5 bases from V and 6 bases from J; junction bases left unmatched: 12. Germline CDR1 reads MRHNA; CDR2 reads SNTAGT. The CDR3 spans 15 residues.

The J gene is TRBJ2-7, the V gene TRBV6-8; 11 nucleotides align to TRBD2. Germline values: CDR1 MNHGY, CDR2 SAAAGT. Trimming took 8 bases from V and 6 from J; bases not matched to a gene: 6. The CDR3 covers 13 residues. The CDR3 DNA reads TGTGCCAGCCAACTAGCGGGAGTAGGCGAGCAGTACTTC. Residues: CASQLAGVGEQYF.

The gene calls are TRBV29-1 and TRBJ2-1; D gene unclear. This CDR3 spans 12 amino acids. V shed 5 bases and J shed 5 bases, with 10 bases lying between them. Germline V gives CDR1 SQVTM, CDR2 ANQGSEA. CDR3 sequence reads: CSVLDPNNEQFF. DNA of the CDR3: TGCAGCGTTCTGGACCCTAACAATGAGCAGTTCTTC.

This chain links TRBV19 with TRBJ2-1; TRBD2 matches 11 bases. Losses at the gene ends were 6 bases for V and 6 bases for J; bases not matched to a gene: 4. CDR1 and CDR2 from the germline V gene are LNHDA and SQIVND (reference sequence). CDR3 size: 14 residues. Written as DNA, the CDR3 is TGTGCCAGTAGACCGACTAGCGGGATCAATGAGCAGTTCTTC. It is translated as CASRPTSGINEQFF.

For this clone: One end of the junction is discordant with germline, which a read error may explain. The rearrangement links TRBV6-8 to TRBJ1-1; 8 positions agree with TRBD1. The CDR3 covers 14 residues. Germline lookup yields CDR1 MNHGY and CDR2 SAAAGT. For the CDR3, the DNA is TGTGCCATCAGTATCCAGGGGGCTAACACTGAAGCTTTCTTT. It translates to CAISIQGANTEAFF.

V usage is TRBV19 and J usage is TRBJ2-1; D call uncertain. The CDR3 loop spans 18 amino acids. Germline lookup yields CDR1 LNHDA and CDR2 SQIVND (reference sequence). Deletions cut 5 bases from V and 7 bases from J, with 27 bases between. As DNA, the CDR3 is TGTGCCAGTAGTCCACCGATGGGCCACGGTTGGAAACGGAATGAGCAGTTCTTC. It is translated as CASSPPMGHGWKRNEQFF. The variable domain in full, completed from reference TRBV19 and TRBJ2-1, reads DGGITQSPKYLFRKEGQNVTLSCEQNLNHDAMYWYRQDPGQGLRLIYYSQIVNDFQKGDIAEGYSVSREKKESFPLTVTSAQKNPTAFYLCASSPPMGHGWKRNEQFFGPGTRLTVL.

This clone was picked up a small number of times. This CDR3 is CASSYSPRTDTYTGELFF. The CDR3 DNA follows: TGTGCCAGCAGTTACTCCCCCCGGACAGATACCTACACCGGGGAGCTGTTTTTT. The chain joins TRBV6-8 to TRBJ2-2; possibly TRBD1 for D (6 bases). Germline V lookup: CDR1 MNHGY, CDR2 SAAAGT. With 0 bases removed from V and 3 bases from J, the gap between germline ends came to 17 bases. The CDR3 contains 18 residues.

This chain uses TRBV15 with TRBJ2-7; 12 bases map to TRBD2. The CDR3 length is 15 residues. Germline V gives CDR1 LNHNV, CDR2 YYDKDF (reference sequence). J was trimmed by 5 bases and V by 4 bases; bases with no gene match: 6. In nucleotides, the CDR3 is TGTGCCACCAGCACTCATCGGACTAGCGGGAACGAGCAGTACTTC. It is translated as CATSTHRTSGNEQYF.

J is TRBJ2-7 and V is TRBV19; D gene unclear. The ends were cut back, 4 bases at V and 11 bases at J, with 18 bases in the middle. The CDR3 is 13 amino acids. Germline CDR1 and CDR2: LNHDA and SQIVND (reference sequence). The CDR3 here is CASSRTDQHPKYF. Written as DNA, the CDR3 is TGTGCCAGTAGTAGGACGGACCAGCACCCCAAGTACTTC.

The chain recombines TRBV15 with TRBJ1-4; no definite D call. Germline V lookup: CDR1 LNHNV, CDR2 YYDKDF (reference sequence). Trimming stripped 5 bases from V and 5 bases from J, with 15 bases between. CDR3 length: 15 amino acids. Here the CDR3 DNA reads TGTGCCACCAGCCGTGACACGGACGGGAATGAAAAACTGTTTTTT. Its translation: CATSRDTDGNEKLFF.

The chain is built from TRBV28 and TRBJ2-1; D is undetermined. The V and J ends lost 7 bases and 7 bases respectively, with 20 bases between them. Germline assignment: CDR1 MDHEN and CDR2 SYDVKM. The CDR3 is 15 residues long. The CDR3 nucleotides read TGTGCCAGCACCAAAAGGAGAGCCCCCTGGAATGAGCAGTTCTTC. This encodes CASTKRRAPWNEQFF. Full variable domain (outside the CDR3, taken from reference TRBV28 and TRBJ2-1): DVKVTQSSRYLVKRTGEKVFLECVQDMDHENMFWYRQDPGLGLRLIYFSYDVKMKEKGDIPEGYSVSREKKERFSLILESASTNQTSMYLCASTKRRAPWNEQFFGPGTRLTVL.

The genes are TRBV6-8 and TRBJ2-7; D ambiguous. Germline lookup yields CDR1 MNHGY and CDR2 SAAAGT. V lost 2 bases to trimming and J lost 0 bases, with 8 bases between them. This CDR3 spans 14 amino acids. The CDR3 loop reads CASSYGRNSYEQYF. DNA for the CDR3: TGTGCCAGCAGTTACGGCCGGAACTCCTACGAGCAGTACTTC.

This clone came up a few times. V and J are TRBV11-3 and TRBJ2-2; perhaps TRBD1 as D (6 bases). Trimming stripped 5 bases from V and 1 base from J, with 8 bases between. CDR3 size: 14 residues. Germline V gene lookup returns CDR1 SGHNT and CDR2 YENEEA. The CDR3 sequence is CASSRDMNTGELFF. CDR3 coding DNA: TGTGCCAGCAGCCGGGACATGAACACCGGGGAGCTGTTTTTT.

The chain carries TRBV6-8 and TRBJ2-3; 9 nucleotides line up with TRBD1. The CDR3 sequence is 15 residues long. Per the germline V gene, CDR1 is MNHGY and CDR2 is SAAAGT. Trimming cost V 6 bases and J 3 bases; bases outside gene matches: 7. The CDR3 sequence: CASSPGTGSTDTQYF. CDR3 sequence (DNA): TGTGCCAGCAGCCCCGGGACAGGGAGTACAGATACGCAGTATTTT.

The rearrangement uses TRBV11-3 and TRBJ2-2; unclear D gene. Germline V CDR1 and CDR2: SGHNT, YENEEA. Trimming left V 1 base short and J 1 base short, with 4 bases between. The CDR3 is 14 amino acids. CDR3 protein: CASSLGGNTGELFF. CDR3 DNA: TGTGCCAGCAGCTTAGGGGGGAACACCGGGGAGCTGTTTTTT.